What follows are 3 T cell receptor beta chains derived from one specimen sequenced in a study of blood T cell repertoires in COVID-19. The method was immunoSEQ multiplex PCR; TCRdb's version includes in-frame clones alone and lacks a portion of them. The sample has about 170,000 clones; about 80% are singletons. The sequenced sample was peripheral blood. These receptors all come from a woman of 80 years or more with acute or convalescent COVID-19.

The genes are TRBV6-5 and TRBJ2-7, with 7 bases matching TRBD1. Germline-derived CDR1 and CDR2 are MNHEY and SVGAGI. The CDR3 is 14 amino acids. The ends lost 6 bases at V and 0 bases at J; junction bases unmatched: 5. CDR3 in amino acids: CASRQTGSSYEQYF. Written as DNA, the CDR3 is TGTGCCAGCAGGCAGACAGGGAGCTCCTACGAGCAGTACTTC.

CDR3 DNA sequence: TGTGCCGTAGGGGGGGCAGGGACTTCTACCTCTGGAAACACCATATATTTT. Protein product: CAVGGAGTSTSGNTIYF. This chain connects TRBV10-3 to TRBJ1-3, with TRBD1 as a possible D gene (6 bases). Trimming removed 11 bases at V and 0 bases at J, with 23 bases between. Germline V gene lookup returns CDR1 ENHRY and CDR2 SYGVKD. The CDR3 has 17 residues.

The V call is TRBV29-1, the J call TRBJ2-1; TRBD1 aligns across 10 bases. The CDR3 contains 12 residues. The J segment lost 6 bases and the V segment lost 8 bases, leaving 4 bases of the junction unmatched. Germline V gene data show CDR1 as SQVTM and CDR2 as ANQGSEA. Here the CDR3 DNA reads TGCAGCATCCGGGACAGGGGCAATGAGCAGTTCTTC. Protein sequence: CSIRDRGNEQFF.